This is a list of T cell receptor beta chains from one sample in a study of blood T cell repertoires in COVID-19. Produced via immunoSEQ multiplex PCR; TCRdb's table is partial and in-frame only. Of some 240,000 clones listed, more than 75% were seen once; the top ten hold roughly 13%. Sequencing used peripheral blood. Receptor source: a human donor in a cohort sampled during active COVID-19. The CDR3 runs from the conserved cysteine through the conserved F or W. A D gene is named only where the DNA matches it firmly. Some rows mark clone size as missing; the rest say once, few, many or name a class of expanded clone.

V gene: TRBV19; J gene: TRBJ1-1; clone size: NA; D gene: NA; CDR3 protein: CASTIQVYAMNTEAFF; CDR3 DNA: TGTGCCAGTACTATCCAGGTTTATGCCATGAACACTGAAGCTTTCTTT
V gene: TRBV28; J gene: TRBJ2-7; clone size: NA; D gene: TRBD1; CDR3 protein: CASSLRTGSLEQYF; CDR3 DNA: TGTGCCAGCAGTTTGAGGACAGGGTCCCTCGAGCAGTACTTC
V gene: TRBV5-1; J gene: TRBJ1-6; clone size: NA; D gene: NA; CDR3 protein: CASRGTGNSPLHF; CDR3 DNA: TGCGCCAGCAGAGGAACAGGGAATTCACCCCTCCACTTT
V gene: TRBV19; J gene: TRBJ1-5; clone size: few; D gene: NA; CDR3 protein: CASSIGQISNQPQHF; CDR3 DNA: TGTGCCAGTAGTATAGGACAGATTAGCAATCAGCCCCAGCATTTT
V gene: TRBV28; J gene: TRBJ2-7; clone size: NA; D gene: TRBD2; CDR3 protein: CASSLSLADTEQYF; CDR3 DNA: TGTGCCAGCAGTTTAAGCCTAGCGGACACCGAGCAGTACTTC
V gene: TRBV3-1/TRBV3-2; J gene: TRBJ2-2; clone size: NA; D gene: NA; CDR3 protein: CASSQDSQNGELFF; CDR3 DNA: TGTGCCAGCAGCCAGGACTCCCAAAACGGGGAGCTGTTTTTT
V gene: TRBV5-4; J gene: TRBJ1-2; clone size: NA; D gene: NA; CDR3 protein: CASSSGQTTYGYTF; CDR3 DNA: TGTGCCAGCAGCTCCGGACAGACGACATATGGCTACACCTTC
V gene: TRBV12-3/TRBV12-4; J gene: TRBJ2-3; clone size: NA; D gene: NA; CDR3 protein: CASSLRDTQYF; CDR3 DNA: TGTGCCAGCAGTTTACGAGATACGCAGTATTTT
V gene: TRBV4-3; J gene: TRBJ1-5; clone size: NA; D gene: TRBD1; CDR3 protein: CASSQSFGTASNQPQHF; CDR3 DNA: TGCGCCAGCAGCCAGTCCTTTGGGACAGCCAGCAATCAGCCCCAGCATTTT
V gene: TRBV5-1; J gene: TRBJ1-6; clone size: NA; D gene: NA; CDR3 protein: CASKATNSPLHF; CDR3 DNA: TGCGCCAGCAAAGCCACGAATTCACCCCTCCACTTT
V gene: TRBV5-6; J gene: TRBJ2-7; clone size: NA; D gene: TRBD1; CDR3 protein: CASSSGQENSYEQYF; CDR3 DNA: TGTGCCAGCAGCTCGGGACAGGAGAACTCCTACGAGCAGTACTTC
V gene: TRBV2; J gene: TRBJ2-1; clone size: NA; D gene: NA; CDR3 protein: CASSDPRISYNEQFF; CDR3 DNA: TGTGCCAGCAGCGACCCTAGGATCTCCTACAATGAGCAGTTCTTC
V gene: TRBV27; J gene: TRBJ2-7; clone size: once; D gene: NA; CDR3 protein: CASSLSAGREGEQYF; CDR3 DNA: TGTGCCAGCAGTTTATCGGCCGGGCGTGAGGGCGAGCAGTACTTC
V gene: TRBV12-5; J gene: TRBJ2-7; clone size: NA; D gene: NA; CDR3 protein: CASGPGTGEQYF; CDR3 DNA: TGTGCTAGTGGTCCCGGGACTGGCGAGCAGTACTTC
V gene: TRBV11-3; J gene: TRBJ1-3; clone size: NA; D gene: TRBD1; CDR3 protein: CASSLDRGNTIYF; CDR3 DNA: TGTGCCAGCAGCTTGGACAGGGGAAACACCATATATTTT
V gene: TRBV27; J gene: TRBJ2-7; clone size: NA; D gene: TRBD1; CDR3 protein: CASSLGQGRDEQYF; CDR3 DNA: TGTGCCAGCAGTCTCGGACAGGGCAGGGACGAGCAGTACTTC
V gene: TRBV4-1; J gene: TRBJ2-1; clone size: NA; D gene: TRBD2; CDR3 protein: CASSQEGAAGGGNEQFF; CDR3 DNA: TGCGCCAGCAGCCAAGAGGGAGCAGCGGGAGGAGGTAATGAGCAGTTCTTC
V gene: TRBV7-9; J gene: TRBJ1-1; clone size: NA; D gene: NA; CDR3 protein: CASSTWGGTEAFF; CDR3 DNA: TGTGCCAGCAGTACCTGGGGAGGGACTGAAGCTTTCTTT
V gene: TRBV29-1; J gene: TRBJ2-2; clone size: NA; D gene: NA; CDR3 protein: CSAGGVNTGELFF; CDR3 DNA: TGCAGCGCAGGGGGGGTGAACACCGGGGAGCTGTTTTTT
V gene: TRBV7-2; J gene: TRBJ2-3; clone size: once; D gene: NA; CDR3 protein: CASSLSWLAADTQYF; CDR3 DNA: TGTGCCAGCAGCTTATCGTGGCTAGCCGCAGATACGCAGTATTTT
V gene: TRBV12-5; J gene: TRBJ1-6; clone size: NA; D gene: TRBD1; CDR3 protein: CASGSLLGQENTPSSYNSPLHF; CDR3 DNA: TGTGCTAGTGGTTCCCTCCTCGGACAGGAAAACACCCCCTCCTCCTATAATTCACCCCTCCACTTT
V gene: TRBV6-4; J gene: TRBJ2-1; clone size: NA; D gene: TRBD2; CDR3 protein: CASSDEAGGSEQFF; CDR3 DNA: TGTGCCAGCAGTGACGAAGCGGGGGGGAGTGAGCAGTTCTTC
V gene: TRBV18; J gene: TRBJ2-7; clone size: NA; D gene: NA; CDR3 protein: CASSQDSSYEQYF; CDR3 DNA: TGTGCCAGCTCACAAGACAGTTCCTACGAGCAGTACTTC
V gene: TRBV4-2; J gene: TRBJ1-3; clone size: NA; D gene: NA; CDR3 protein: CASSQDGVARVSGNTIYF; CDR3 DNA: TGTGCCAGCAGCCAAGATGGAGTGGCCAGGGTCTCTGGAAACACCATATATTTT
V gene: TRBV18; J gene: TRBJ1-2; clone size: NA; D gene: NA; CDR3 protein: CASSPGTFNYGYTF; CDR3 DNA: TGTGCCAGCTCACCGGGGACTTTCAACTATGGCTACACCTTC
V gene: TRBV2; J gene: TRBJ2-5; clone size: NA; D gene: NA; CDR3 protein: CASSDSELETQYF; CDR3 DNA: TGTGCCAGCAGTGATAGTGAGTTGGAGACCCAGTACTTC
V gene: TRBV30; J gene: TRBJ2-7; clone size: few; D gene: TRBD1; CDR3 protein: CAWKDRGEQYF; CDR3 DNA: TGTGCCTGGAAGGACAGGGGGGAGCAGTACTTC
V gene: TRBV11-3; J gene: TRBJ1-3; clone size: once; D gene: NA; CDR3 protein: CASSLRQPGNTIYF; CDR3 DNA: TGTGCCAGCAGCTTACGACAACCTGGAAACACCATATATTTT
V gene: TRBV5-4; J gene: TRBJ2-1; clone size: NA; D gene: TRBD2; CDR3 protein: CASSQGRAGIYNEQFF; CDR3 DNA: TGTGCCAGCAGCCAAGGCCGAGCGGGAATATACAATGAGCAGTTCTTC
V gene: TRBV28; J gene: TRBJ1-2; clone size: few; D gene: NA; CDR3 protein: CASLRPTGGYTF; CDR3 DNA: TGTGCCAGCCTCAGGCCCACGGGGGGCTACACCTTC
V gene: TRBV25-1; J gene: TRBJ1-4; clone size: NA; D gene: TRBD1; CDR3 protein: CASSVAGGGSEKLFF; CDR3 DNA: TGTGCCAGCAGTGTGGCAGGGGGAGGAAGTGAAAAACTGTTTTTT
V gene: TRBV5-1; J gene: TRBJ2-5; clone size: NA; D gene: NA; CDR3 protein: CASSLNTQETQYF; CDR3 DNA: TGCGCCAGCAGCTTGAACACCCAAGAGACCCAGTACTTC
V gene: TRBV5-1; J gene: TRBJ1-1; clone size: NA; D gene: NA; CDR3 protein: CASSLGTRVNTEAFF; CDR3 DNA: TGCGCCAGCAGCTTAGGGACACGAGTGAACACTGAAGCTTTCTTT
V gene: TRBV28; J gene: TRBJ2-2; clone size: NA; D gene: NA; CDR3 protein: CASSLLTGGNTGELFF; CDR3 DNA: TGTGCCAGCAGTCTATTGACAGGAGGAAACACCGGGGAGCTGTTTTTT
V gene: TRBV28; J gene: TRBJ1-2; clone size: NA; D gene: TRBD1; CDR3 protein: CASSLSGGRYGYTF; CDR3 DNA: TGTGCCAGCAGTTTATCAGGGGGCAGGTATGGCTACACCTTC
V gene: TRBV7-9; J gene: TRBJ1-6; clone size: once; D gene: TRBD1; CDR3 protein: CASSFQGANSPLHF; CDR3 DNA: TGTGCCAGCAGTTTCCAGGGGGCAAATTCGCCCCTCCACTTT
V gene: TRBV28; J gene: TRBJ1-1; clone size: once; D gene: TRBD1; CDR3 protein: CASRGQGGVAFF; CDR3 DNA: TGTGCCAGCAGGGGACAGGGCGGGGTAGCTTTCTTT
V gene: TRBV5-8; J gene: TRBJ2-7; clone size: NA; D gene: NA; CDR3 protein: CASSSQDYEQYF; CDR3 DNA: TGTGCCAGCAGCTCCCAGGACTACGAGCAGTACTTC
V gene: TRBV28; J gene: TRBJ1-4; clone size: NA; D gene: TRBD1; CDR3 protein: CASSFYTGAEKLFF; CDR3 DNA: TGTGCCAGCAGTTTCTATACAGGGGCTGAAAAACTGTTTTTT
V gene: TRBV29-1; J gene: TRBJ2-3; clone size: NA; D gene: NA; CDR3 protein: CSVAQGQYF; CDR3 DNA: TGCAGCGTGGCCCAGGGGCAGTATTTT
V gene: TRBV19; J gene: TRBJ2-4; clone size: once; D gene: TRBD2; CDR3 protein: CASSPTSGERTKNIQYF; CDR3 DNA: TGTGCCAGTAGTCCCACTAGCGGGGAAAGAACCAAAAACATTCAGTACTTC
V gene: TRBV5-1; J gene: TRBJ1-2; clone size: many; D gene: TRBD1; CDR3 protein: CASSSGQGPGGTF; CDR3 DNA: TGCGCCAGCAGTTCTGGACAGGGACCTGGTGGGACCTTC
V gene: TRBV5-1; J gene: TRBJ2-7; clone size: NA; D gene: NA; CDR3 protein: CASSLVAFRNEQYF; CDR3 DNA: TGCGCCAGCAGCTTGGTAGCGTTCCGCAACGAGCAGTACTTC
V gene: TRBV5-8; J gene: TRBJ1-6; clone size: NA; D gene: TRBD1; CDR3 protein: CASSHPGQDLFTLHF; CDR3 DNA: TGTGCCAGCAGCCATCCGGGACAGGACCTTTTTACCCTCCACTTT
V gene: TRBV5-4; J gene: TRBJ2-5; clone size: NA; D gene: TRBD1; CDR3 protein: CASSFGQGRKETQYF; CDR3 DNA: TGTGCCAGCAGCTTCGGACAGGGTCGGAAAGAGACCCAGTACTTC
V gene: TRBV28; J gene: TRBJ2-7; clone size: NA; D gene: TRBD2; CDR3 protein: CALGTSGGREQYF; CDR3 DNA: TGTGCCTTAGGGACTAGCGGGGGGCGCGAGCAGTACTTC
V gene: TRBV9; J gene: TRBJ1-1; clone size: NA; D gene: TRBD1; CDR3 protein: CASSVGQRNTEAFF; CDR3 DNA: TGTGCCAGCAGCGTGGGACAGAGGAACACTGAAGCTTTCTTT
V gene: TRBV27; J gene: TRBJ2-7; clone size: NA; D gene: NA; CDR3 protein: CASAPGQIRTYEQYF; CDR3 DNA: TGTGCCAGCGCCCCCGGACAAATCCGAACCTACGAGCAGTACTTC
V gene: TRBV29-1; J gene: TRBJ1-1; clone size: NA; D gene: NA; CDR3 protein: CSVEEVGGRAFF; CDR3 DNA: TGCAGCGTTGAAGAAGTGGGGGGACGAGCTTTCTTT
V gene: TRBV28; J gene: TRBJ1-4; clone size: few; D gene: TRBD1; CDR3 protein: CASSRGQGNINEKLFF; CDR3 DNA: TGTGCCAGCAGTCGGGGACAGGGAAATATCAATGAAAAACTGTTTTTT
V gene: TRBV24-1; J gene: TRBJ1-2; clone size: NA; D gene: TRBD1; CDR3 protein: CATSEHGTGSYTF; CDR3 DNA: TGTGCCACCAGTGAGCATGGGACAGGAAGCTACACCTTC
V gene: TRBV19; J gene: TRBJ2-1; clone size: once; D gene: TRBD1; CDR3 protein: CASSPTGGRNEQFF; CDR3 DNA: TGTGCCAGTAGTCCGACAGGGGGCAGGAATGAGCAGTTCTTC
V gene: TRBV29-1; J gene: TRBJ1-1; clone size: NA; D gene: NA; CDR3 protein: CSVPRRGEAFF; CDR3 DNA: TGCAGCGTTCCCAGAAGAGGTGAAGCTTTCTTT
V gene: TRBV5-4; J gene: TRBJ2-1; clone size: NA; D gene: TRBD1; CDR3 protein: CASTPSRDRGGNEQFF; CDR3 DNA: TGTGCCAGCACCCCGTCCCGGGACAGGGGGGGGAATGAGCAGTTCTTC
V gene: TRBV18; J gene: TRBJ2-2; clone size: NA; D gene: TRBD2; CDR3 protein: CASSPRPTSGRGDTGELFF; CDR3 DNA: TGTGCCAGCTCACCCCGACCCACTAGCGGGAGAGGGGACACCGGGGAGCTGTTTTTT
V gene: TRBV5-1; J gene: TRBJ2-7; clone size: NA; D gene: TRBD1; CDR3 protein: CASSSDRGVLYEQYF; CDR3 DNA: TGCGCCAGCAGCTCGGACAGGGGCGTACTCTACGAGCAGTACTTC